In its sample, the clone carrying this TCR beta chain was seen a few times. Its target is unknown. Every isolated RNA sample was fully reverse transcribed, so sequencing captured expressed TCRB transcripts. Profiled with immunoSEQ multiplex PCR; TCRdb holds only in-frame clones, not every one. The top ten clones hold less than 0.06% of a sample with roughly 450,000 clones, 11% of them seen once. The CDR3 consists of 15 residues. The germline CDR1 and CDR2 sequences are SGHRS and YFSETQ. Losses at the gene ends were 4 bases for V and 9 bases for J; bases not matched to a gene: 10. These data come from a study of beta chain features in type 1 diabetes. Study context: Over all samples combined, 107,917,701 sorted cells were examined. Study results and limitations: TCRB CDR3 length was moderately but significantly reduced in all four CD4+ subsets of Type 1 diabetes patients.

This chain connects TRBV5-1 to TRBJ1-6; 7 bases match TRBD1. The sequence derives from a woman aged 18-29 years in good health. The sequenced sample consisted of naive CD4+ T cells from blood. CDR3 bases: TGCGCCAGCAGCAGGACAGGACAACGCGGTTCACCCCTCCACTTT. This sequence encodes CASSRTGQRGSPLHF.